The entry below describes one TCR beta chain. In its sample, this clone was seen once. The antigen it recognizes is unknown. Within one base of it there is no much larger clone, and no base qualities were kept. The CDR3 regions of human TCRbeta chains were analyzed by immunosequencing. Processing in the source paper ran as follows. Repertoire TCRs were checked for matches against a reference library of SARS-CoV-2-specific TCRs that had been generated using the MIRA antigen-specificity platform. Breadth was defined as the fraction of unique TCRs that were SARS-CoV-2-associated, and depth was defined as the fraction of total T cells that were SARS-CoV-2-associated. Using the MIRA data, every spike-specific TCR was mapped to the spike region that the TCR reacted to and assigned to either a CD4 or a CD8 class. Log10-transformed breadth and depth values were compared by one-way ANOVA with Sidak's multiple comparisons tests. Imported from immuneACCESS, the table was reduced by TCRdb to in-frame sequences with V and J called. These copies leave out some clones; in studies compared against another copy, an unresolved V gene accounts for under half, and the cause of the remainder is not known. V, J and clone size are those of that table, while D and trimming were read from the DNA. The sample table shows roughly 150,000 clones, and around 93% are seen once. The top ten constitute 1.3% of the sample.

The sample comes from a study of T cell responses to AZD1222 COVID-19 vaccine (dated by TCRdb to 2020 to 2023). The study in broad terms: AZD1222 recipients whose second dose came at about 4 weeks and those whose second dose came at about 12 weeks were combined into one group, since spike-specific TCR depth and breadth did not differ between the two schedules. Trial participants were enrolled by age into 18-55, 56-69 and 70-plus year subgroups, with roughly 150, 30 and 60 TCR-sequenced participants respectively. TCR sequencing was performed for about 250 trial participants, of whom some 200 were given two doses of AZD1222 and approximately 25 were given two doses of MenACWY control vaccine. What the study reported, not specific to this receptor: Because no samples from the day 14 peak response were available, repertoires could be characterized only after the peak T cell response. Spike-specific TCR breadth and depth rose significantly after two AZD1222 doses compared with day 0 and with MenACWY recipients. In the small 56-69-year group, the increase in depth fell short of significance, most likely because of low power. Only a handful of AZD1222 recipients were SARS-CoV-2 seropositive at baseline, limiting conclusions about previously exposed vaccinees. Reportedly, almost half of the unique spike-specific TCRs recognized epitopes lying outside the regions that are mutated in the B.1.351 and B.1.1.7 variants. Participants were mostly white British, with more females than males. The authors suggested clonal diversity may have been underestimated. The vaccine-associated CD4 TCRs covered the entire spike protein, and the dominant responses fell in regions 160-218 and 743-854.

Spanning cysteine to phenylalanine, the CDR3 consists of 8 amino acids. The read is trimmed to its CDR3 DNA, 24 bases read in frame from base 1. V and J are truncated by 8 bases and 10 bases respectively, leaving an intervening sequence of 3 bases. The germline V gene (reference sequence) provides CDR1 MNHEY and CDR2 SMNVEV. The sample's time point label, in plain terms: baseline before first vaccination. Vaccinee samples came from UK trials COV001 and COV002, including a single-blind randomized controlled phase 2/3 trial of AZD1222 (ChAdOx1 nCoV-19) in healthy adults. Trial participant PBMC samples were collected at day 0 and day 28 after the second dose for TCRbeta chain sequencing.

The receptor was isolated from an adult in good health. This material consisted of peripheral blood, taken on day 0 of AZD1222 vaccination. The chain employs TRBV27 and TRBJ1-5; the D gene cannot be named for sure. The DNA sequence is given as TGTGCCAGCCCTCCCCAGCATTTT. This translates into CASPPQHF.